This T cell receptor (beta chain) was sequenced during a study of cytomegalovirus exposure and HLA in healthy donors. Overall study context: Ancestry clustering placed 70% to 90% of over 300 genotyped donors in the Caucasian-associated cluster. Findings of the study overall: Being productive about 87% or about 30% of the time was typical of most TCR beta V segments in an earlier analysis. It was likely that a cluster of highly shared sequence variants was a sequencing artifact. The study listed approximately 170 cytomegalovirus-associated TCR beta chains.

In the PCR, 60 Vbeta and 13 Jbeta primers were used. Produced via immunoSEQ multiplex PCR; TCRdb's table is partial and in-frame only. The table has about 110,000 clones, more than 75% seen once. Details on this clone: Its specificity is not known.

The receptor was isolated from a woman in her forties or fifties in good health and CMV-seropositive. The sample consisted of PBMCs.

CDR3 in amino acids: CASMGSLNTGELFF. CDR3 DNA: TGCGCCAGCATGGGCTCTTTGAACACCGGGGAGCTGTTTTTT. The chain employs TRBV4-1 and TRBJ2-2; D gene ambiguous. The CDR3 is made up of 14 amino acids. Trimming removed 7 bases from V and 1 base from J, with 10 bases in between. Germline CDR1 and CDR2: MGHRA and YSYEKL.